The TCR beta chain under discussion was sequenced for a study of cytomegalovirus exposure and HLA in healthy donors. General study points: An analysis was carried out at a later point. It showed that HLA-associated TCR beta chains were more clonally expanded than equally common non-associated chains. As confirmed in vitro, a few CMV-associated chains were specific for CMV antigens. Donors belonging to an Asian-associated ancestry cluster reportedly showed fewer N-insertions in productive TCRs than the roughly 670-donor mean, according to what a later analysis found.

The CDR3 is 14 amino acids. Deletions cut 3 bases from V and 0 bases from J, with 5 bases between. From germline, CDR1 is SGHTA and CDR2 FQGNSA. About this clone itself: The antigen is undetermined.

Primers for the PCR totalled 60 Vbeta and 13 Jbeta. Using immunoSEQ multiplex PCR, the repertoire was profiled, and TCRdb retains in-frame clones only, with some absent. The sample holds some 80,000 clones; about 77% are singletons and the top ten take 3.3%. The sequenced material came from PBMCs. The clonotype was recovered from a man aged 45-60 years in good health and CMV-seronegative. The gene calls are TRBV7-2 and TRBJ2-2; D is ambiguous. The CDR3 region is CASSFTANTGELFF. Here the CDR3 DNA reads TGTGCCAGCAGCTTTACAGCGAACACCGGGGAGCTGTTTTTT.